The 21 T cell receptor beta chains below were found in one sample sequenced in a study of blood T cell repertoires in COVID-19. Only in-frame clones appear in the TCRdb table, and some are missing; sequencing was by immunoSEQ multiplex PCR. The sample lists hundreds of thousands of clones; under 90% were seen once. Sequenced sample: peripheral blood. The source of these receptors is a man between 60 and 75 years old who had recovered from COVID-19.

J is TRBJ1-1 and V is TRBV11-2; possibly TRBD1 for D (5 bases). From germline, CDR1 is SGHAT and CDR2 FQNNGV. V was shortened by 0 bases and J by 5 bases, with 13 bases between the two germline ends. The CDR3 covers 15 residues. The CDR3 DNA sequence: TGTGCCAGCAGCTTAGACAGGGCAGGGAAAACTGAAGCTTTCTTT. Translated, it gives CASSLDRAGKTEAFF. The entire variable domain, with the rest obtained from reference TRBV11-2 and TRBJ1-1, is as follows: EAGVAQSPRYKIIEKRQSVAFWCNPISGHATLYWYQQILGQGPKLLIQFQNNGVVDDSQLPKDRFSAERLKGVDSTLKIQPAKLEDSAVYLCASSLDRAGKTEAFFGQGTRLTVV.

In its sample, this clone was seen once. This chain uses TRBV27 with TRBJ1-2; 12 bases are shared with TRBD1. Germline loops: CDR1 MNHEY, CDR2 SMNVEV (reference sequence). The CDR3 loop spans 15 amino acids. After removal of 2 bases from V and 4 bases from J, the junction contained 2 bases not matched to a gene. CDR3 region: CASSLGTGGAYGYTF. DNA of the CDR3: TGTGCCAGCAGTTTAGGGACAGGGGGCGCCTATGGCTACACCTTC.

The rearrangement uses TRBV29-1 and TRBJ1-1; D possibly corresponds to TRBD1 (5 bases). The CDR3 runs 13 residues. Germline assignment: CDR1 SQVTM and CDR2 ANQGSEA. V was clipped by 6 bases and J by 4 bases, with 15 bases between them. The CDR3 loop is CSVVVGQGTEAFF. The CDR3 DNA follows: TGCAGCGTCGTCGTTGGCCAGGGCACTGAAGCTTTCTTT.

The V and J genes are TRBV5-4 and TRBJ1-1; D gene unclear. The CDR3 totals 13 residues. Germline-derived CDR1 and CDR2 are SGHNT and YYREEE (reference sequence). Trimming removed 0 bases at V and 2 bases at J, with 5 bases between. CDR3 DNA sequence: TGTGCCAGCAGCTTGGCACTCAACACTGAAGCTTTCTTT. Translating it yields CASSLALNTEAFF.

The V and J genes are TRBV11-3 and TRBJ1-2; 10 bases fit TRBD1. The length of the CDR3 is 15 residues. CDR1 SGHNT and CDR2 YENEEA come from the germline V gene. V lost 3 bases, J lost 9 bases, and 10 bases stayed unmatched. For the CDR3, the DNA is TGTGCCAGCAGCTTCCCGGGACAGGGGCGGGTCAGCTACACCTTC. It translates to CASSFPGQGRVSYTF.

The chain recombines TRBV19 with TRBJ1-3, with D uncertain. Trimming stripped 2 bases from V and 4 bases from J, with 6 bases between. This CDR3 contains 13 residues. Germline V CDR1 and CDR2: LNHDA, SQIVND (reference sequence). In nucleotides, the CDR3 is TGTGCCAGTAGTATACAAGCCGGAAACACCATATATTTT. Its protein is CASSIQAGNTIYF.

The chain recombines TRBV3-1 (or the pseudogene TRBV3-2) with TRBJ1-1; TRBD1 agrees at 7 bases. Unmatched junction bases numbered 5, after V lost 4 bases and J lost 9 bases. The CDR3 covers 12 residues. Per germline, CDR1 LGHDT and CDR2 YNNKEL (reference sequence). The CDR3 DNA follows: TGTGCCAGCAGCCCGGACAGGCAACAAGCTTTCTTT. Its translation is CASSPDRQQAFF.

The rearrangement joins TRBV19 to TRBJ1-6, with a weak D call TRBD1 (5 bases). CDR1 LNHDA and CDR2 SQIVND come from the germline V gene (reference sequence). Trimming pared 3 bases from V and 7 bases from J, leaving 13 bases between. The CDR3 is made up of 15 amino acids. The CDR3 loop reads CASSMRRGENSPLHF. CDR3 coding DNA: TGTGCCAGTAGTATGAGGAGGGGAGAGAATTCACCCCTCCACTTT.

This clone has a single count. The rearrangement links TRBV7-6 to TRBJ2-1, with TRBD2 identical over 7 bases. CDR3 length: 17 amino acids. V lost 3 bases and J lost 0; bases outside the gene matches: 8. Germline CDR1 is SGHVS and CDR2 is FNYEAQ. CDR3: CASSLQRGGSSYNEQFF. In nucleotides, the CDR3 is TGTGCCAGCAGCTTGCAGCGGGGCGGGAGCTCCTACAATGAGCAGTTCTTC.

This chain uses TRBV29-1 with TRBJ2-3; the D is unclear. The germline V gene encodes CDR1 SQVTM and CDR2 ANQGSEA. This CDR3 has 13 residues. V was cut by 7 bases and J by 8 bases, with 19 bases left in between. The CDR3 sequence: CSGGSMGMGTQYF. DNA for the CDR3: TGCAGCGGGGGAAGCATGGGCATGGGTACGCAGTATTTT.

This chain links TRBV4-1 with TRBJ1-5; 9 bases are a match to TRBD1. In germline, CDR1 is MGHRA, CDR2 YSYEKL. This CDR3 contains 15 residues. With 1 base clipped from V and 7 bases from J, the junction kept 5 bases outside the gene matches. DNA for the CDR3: TGCGCCAGCAGCCAAGGAGGGACAGGGACCCAGCCCCAGCATTTT. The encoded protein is CASSQGGTGTQPQHF.

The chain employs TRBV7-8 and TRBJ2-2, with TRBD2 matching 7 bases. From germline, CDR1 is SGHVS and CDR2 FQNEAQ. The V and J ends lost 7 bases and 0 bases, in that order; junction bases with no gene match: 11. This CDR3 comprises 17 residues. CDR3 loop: CASKGPTGGSNTGELFF. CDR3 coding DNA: TGTGCCAGCAAGGGTCCGACGGGGGGATCGAACACCGGGGAGCTGTTTTTT.

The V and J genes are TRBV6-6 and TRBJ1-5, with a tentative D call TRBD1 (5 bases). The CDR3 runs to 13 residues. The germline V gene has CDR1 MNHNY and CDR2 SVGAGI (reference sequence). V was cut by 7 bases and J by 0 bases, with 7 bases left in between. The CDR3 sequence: CASTQGSNQPQHF. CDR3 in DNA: TGTGCCAGCACCCAGGGTAGCAATCAGCCCCAGCATTTT.

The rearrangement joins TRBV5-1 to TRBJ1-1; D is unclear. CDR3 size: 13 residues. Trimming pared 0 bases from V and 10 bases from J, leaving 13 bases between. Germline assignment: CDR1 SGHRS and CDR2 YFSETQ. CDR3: CASSLDLNSGAFF. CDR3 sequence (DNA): TGCGCCAGCAGCTTGGATCTGAACTCCGGAGCTTTCTTT.

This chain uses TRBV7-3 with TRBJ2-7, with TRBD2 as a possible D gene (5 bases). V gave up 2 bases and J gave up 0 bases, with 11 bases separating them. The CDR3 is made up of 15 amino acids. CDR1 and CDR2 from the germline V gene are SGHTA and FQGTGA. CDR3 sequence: CASSLGLGSSYEQYF. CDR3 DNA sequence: TGTGCCAGCAGCTTAGGCCTAGGGAGCTCCTACGAGCAGTACTTC. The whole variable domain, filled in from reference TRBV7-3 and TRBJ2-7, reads GAGVSQTPSNKVTEKGKYVELRCDPISGHTALYWYRQSLGQGPEFLIYFQGTGAADDSGLPNDRFFAVRPEGSVSTLKIQRTERGDSAVYLCASSLGLGSSYEQYFGPGTRLTVT.

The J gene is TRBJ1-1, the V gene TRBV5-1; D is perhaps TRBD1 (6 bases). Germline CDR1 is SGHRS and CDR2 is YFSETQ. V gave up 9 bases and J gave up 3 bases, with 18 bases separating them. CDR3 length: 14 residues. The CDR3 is CATTGLAGDTEAFF. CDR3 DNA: TGCGCCACCACAGGGTTGGCCGGAGACACTGAAGCTTTCTTT.

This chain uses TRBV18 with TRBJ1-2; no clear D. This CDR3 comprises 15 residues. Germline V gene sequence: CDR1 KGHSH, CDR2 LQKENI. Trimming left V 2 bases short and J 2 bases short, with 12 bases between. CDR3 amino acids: CASSPVPQRNYGYTF. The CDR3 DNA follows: TGTGCCAGCTCACCAGTCCCGCAGCGCAACTATGGCTACACCTTC. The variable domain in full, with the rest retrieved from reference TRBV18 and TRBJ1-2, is NAGVMQNPRHLVRRRGQEARLRCSPMKGHSHVYWYRQLPEEGLKFMVYLQKENIIDESGMPKERFSAEFPKEGPSILRIQQVVRGDSAAYFCASSPVPQRNYGYTFGSGTRLTVV.

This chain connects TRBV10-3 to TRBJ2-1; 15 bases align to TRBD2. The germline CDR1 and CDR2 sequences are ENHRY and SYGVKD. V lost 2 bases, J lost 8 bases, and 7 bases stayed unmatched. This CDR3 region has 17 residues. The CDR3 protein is CAISEPGTSGRKDEQFF. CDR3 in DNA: TGTGCCATCAGTGAGCCAGGGACTAGCGGGAGGAAGGATGAGCAGTTCTTC.

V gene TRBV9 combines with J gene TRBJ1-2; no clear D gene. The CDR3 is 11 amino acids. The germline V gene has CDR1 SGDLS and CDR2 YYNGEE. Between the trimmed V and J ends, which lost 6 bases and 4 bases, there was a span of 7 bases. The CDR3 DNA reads TGTGCCAGCACCGGTACCTATGGCTACACCTTC. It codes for CASTGTYGYTF.

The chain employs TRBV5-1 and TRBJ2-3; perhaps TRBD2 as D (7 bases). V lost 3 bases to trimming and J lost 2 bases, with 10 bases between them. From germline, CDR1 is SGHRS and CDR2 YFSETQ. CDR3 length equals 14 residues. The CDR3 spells CASSSGGVTDTQYF. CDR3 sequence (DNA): TGCGCCAGCAGCTCGGGGGGCGTCACAGATACGCAGTATTTT.

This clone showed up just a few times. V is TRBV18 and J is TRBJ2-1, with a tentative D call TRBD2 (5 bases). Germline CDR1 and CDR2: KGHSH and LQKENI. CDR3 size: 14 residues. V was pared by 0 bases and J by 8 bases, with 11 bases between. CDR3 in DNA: TGTGCCAGCTCACCACCCCTAGCCCCACATGAGCAGTTCTTC. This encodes CASSPPLAPHEQFF.